This TCR beta chain was observed in a study of radiotherapy plus CTLA-4 blockade in lung cancer. Study-wide results and limits: TCR clones from tumors expanded in blood after radiotherapy plus ipilimumab.

Trimming cost V 4 bases and J 6 bases, with 10 bases left between them. The CDR3 runs 13 residues. The germline CDR1 and CDR2 sequences are SGHTA and FQGNSA. To note about this clone: Its specificity is unknown.

Sequencing used immunoSEQ multiplex PCR; TCRdb keeps in-frame clones, though not all of them. The profile shows 56,000 or so clones, 65% to 80% of them singletons. With ipilimumab providing CTLA-4 blockade, focal radiation was administered to patients who had chemo-refractory metastatic non-small-cell lung cancer. The chain is built from TRBV7-2 and TRBJ2-1; possibly TRBD2 for D (6 bases). This receptor was obtained from a human donor with non-small cell lung cancer who had a complete response to radiotherapy plus ipilimumab. The specimen comprised peripheral blood, sampled from a patient treated with radiotherapy plus ipilimumab. The CDR3 is CASSSRTTNEQFF. DNA for the CDR3: TGTGCCAGCAGCTCGAGGACTACCAATGAGCAGTTCTTC.